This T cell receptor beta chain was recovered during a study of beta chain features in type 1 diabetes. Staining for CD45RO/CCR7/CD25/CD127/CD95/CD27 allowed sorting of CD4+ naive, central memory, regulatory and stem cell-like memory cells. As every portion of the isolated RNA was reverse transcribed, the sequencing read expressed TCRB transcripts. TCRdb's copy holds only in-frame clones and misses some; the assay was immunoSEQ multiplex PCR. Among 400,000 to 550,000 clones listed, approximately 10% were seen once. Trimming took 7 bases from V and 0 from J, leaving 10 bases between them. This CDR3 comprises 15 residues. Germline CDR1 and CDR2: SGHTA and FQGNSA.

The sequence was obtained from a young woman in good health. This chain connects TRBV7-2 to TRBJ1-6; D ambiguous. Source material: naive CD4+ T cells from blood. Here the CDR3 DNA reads TGTGCCAGCACCCCGCGGAGCTCCTATAATTCACCCCTCCACTTT. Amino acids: CASTPRSSYNSPLHF.